This passage covers 28 T cell receptor beta chains from one sample sequenced in a study of blood T cells in healthy people across ages. The use of a sample-barcoded 5' primer and a J-beta primer mix characterized a second PCR of 7 to 11 cycles. TCRdb called the 5' RACE reads again in MiXCR, with one record for every CDR3 protein. The sample lists about a million distinct CDR3 sequences; around 54% were seen once. The material sequenced was blood. These TCRs come from a woman aged 60-75 years in good health.

This clonotype has more than one count but fewer than ten. This chain uses TRBV18 with TRBJ2-5, with 7 bases identical to TRBD1. V shed 1 base, J shed 5 bases, and the junction held 7 bases outside the gene matches. CDR1 and CDR2 from the germline V gene are KGHSH and LQKENI. The CDR3 has 15 residues. The DNA for the CDR3 is TGTGCCAGCTCACCACAACAGGGGAAGACCGAGACCCAGTACTTC. Its protein product is CASSPQQGKTETQYF.

The count of this clonotype is one. The chain combines TRBV7-2 with TRBJ2-3; a possible D gene is TRBD1 (5 bases). Trimming stripped 5 bases from V and 6 bases from J, with 9 bases between. The CDR3 runs to 12 residues. Germline assignment: CDR1 SGHTA and CDR2 FQGNSA. CDR3 DNA: TGTGCCAGCAGCGTACACAGGGATACGCAGTATTTT. Protein product: CASSVHRDTQYF. The full variable domain, with the rest looked up from reference TRBV7-2 and TRBJ2-3, is GAGVSQSPSNKVTEKGKDVELRCDPISGHTALYWYRQSLGQGLEFLIYFQGNSAPDKSGLPSDRFSAERTGGSVSTLTIQRTQQEDSAVYLCASSVHRDTQYFGPGTRLTVL.

This clonotype was observed a few times. The chain joins TRBV6-1 to TRBJ2-7; tentatively, D is TRBD1 or TRBD2 (6 bases each). V was cut by 4 bases and J by 7 bases, with 14 bases left in between. This CDR3 has 13 residues. Germline V gene sequence: CDR1 MNHNS, CDR2 SASEGT. CDR3 bases: TGTGCCAGCAGTGTCGGGGGCGGCAATGAGCAGTACTTC. This gives the protein CASSVGGGNEQYF.

As concerns this clonotype: The junction differs from germline at one of its ends, possibly a read error. V gene TRBV7-2 combines with J gene TRBJ2-1; 9 bases are a match to TRBD1. The V gene's germline CDR1 is SGHTA and CDR2 FQGNSA. The length of the CDR3 is 15 residues. In DNA, the CDR3 is TGTGCCGGCAGCTACTCCGGGACAGGGCCCACCGGGCAGTTCTTC. Translated, it gives CAGSYSGTGPTGQFF.

J is TRBJ2-1 and V is TRBV12-3 or TRBV12-4; no clear D gene. The CDR3 is 13 amino acids. V lost 2 bases and J 9 bases, leaving 11 bases between the germline ends. In DNA, the CDR3 is TGTGCCAGCAGTTTATTAGTCGAGATTGAGCAGTTCTTC. Residues: CASSLLVEIEQFF.

The chain links TRBV6-5 to TRBJ1-2; possibly TRBD1 for D (6 bases). The V end lost 6 bases, the J end lost 4 bases, and 15 bases lay between the germline ends. The length of the CDR3 is 14 residues. Germline-derived CDR1 and CDR2 are MNHEY and SVGAGI. In nucleotides, the CDR3 is TGTGCCAGCAGGAGCCCCGGACAGCTCTATGGCTACACCTTC. This translates into CASRSPGQLYGYTF.

This clonotype has just one count. The chain employs TRBV12-3 or TRBV12-4 and TRBJ2-7; weak D call: TRBD2 (6 bases). The CDR3 consists of 13 residues. The ends were cut back, 7 bases at V and 7 bases at J, with 17 bases in the middle. The CDR3 sequence is CASNGDSYNEQYF. The CDR3 coding sequence is TGTGCCAGCAATGGGGACTCCTACAATGAGCAGTACTTC.

This clonotype appeared once. CDR3 coding DNA: TGTGCCAGCTCACCACCGGACAGGGTCGAGACCCAGTACTTC. Protein: CASSPPDRVETQYF. The chain employs TRBV18 and TRBJ2-5; the match to TRBD1 covers 8 bases. Germline assignment: CDR1 KGHSH and CDR2 LQKENI. Trimming removed 0 bases from V and 5 bases from J; junction bases left unmatched: 2. This CDR3 region has 14 residues. The whole variable domain, filled in from reference TRBV18 and TRBJ2-5, reads NAGVMQNPRHLVRRRGQEARLRCSPMKGHSHVYWYRQLPEEGLKFMVYLQKENIIDESGMPKERFSAEFPKEGPSILRIQQVVRGDSAAYFCASSPPDRVETQYFGPGTRLLVL.

The chain couples TRBV6-1 to TRBJ2-6; D is perhaps TRBD1 (6 bases). Germline V gene sequence: CDR1 MNHNS, CDR2 SASEGT. This CDR3 contains 17 residues. Trimming took off 5 bases at V and 0 bases at J, with 14 bases between the two ends. CDR3 protein: CASSPRGSYSGANVLTF. The CDR3 DNA follows: TGTGCCAGCAGTCCCAGGGGTTCCTACTCTGGGGCCAACGTCCTGACTTTC.

This chain's CDR3 is CASSPGAGNYNSPLHF. The CDR3 DNA sequence: TGTGCCAGCAGCCCGGGGGCCGGGAACTATAATTCACCCCTCCACTTT. The chain links TRBV11-2 to TRBJ1-6; weak D call: TRBD1 (6 bases). The CDR3 is 16 amino acids. Germline CDR1 and CDR2: SGHAT and FQNNGV. The ends were cut back, 5 bases at V and 3 bases at J, with 14 bases in the middle.

The genes are TRBV5-1 and TRBJ2-5; 11 positions match TRBD1. Trimming cost V 2 bases and J 4 bases; bases outside gene matches: 4. Germline V gene data show CDR1 as SGHRS and CDR2 as YFSETQ. There are 15 residues in the CDR3. The CDR3 region is CASSFGQGARETQYF. As DNA, the CDR3 is TGCGCCAGCAGCTTCGGACAGGGGGCGCGAGAGACCCAGTACTTC.

This chain joins TRBV20-1 and TRBJ2-7; 7 bases are shared with TRBD1. This CDR3 comprises 15 residues. CDR1 and CDR2 (germline): DFQATT, SNEGSKA (reference sequence). V lost 2 bases to trimming and J lost 4 bases; unmatched junction nucleotides: 11. CDR3 residues: CSARNPGRGPYEQYF. The CDR3 coding sequence is TGCAGTGCTAGAAACCCGGGAAGGGGGCCGTACGAGCAGTACTTC.

The chain employs TRBV4-1 and TRBJ1-4, with 7 nucleotides matching TRBD1. After removal of 4 bases from V and 3 bases from J, the junction contained 11 bases not matched to a gene. The CDR3 is made up of 17 amino acids. The germline V gene encodes CDR1 MGHRA and CDR2 YSYEKL. The CDR3 loop is CASSRFGPGQPNEKLFF. The CDR3 region has the DNA TGCGCCAGCAGCCGCTTTGGGCCGGGACAGCCTAATGAAAAACTGTTTTTT.

The chain is built from TRBV21-1 and TRBJ2-7; the listed D gene, TRBD1, was not tested against the DNA. TRBV21-1 is flagged as a pseudogene. This CDR3 spans 17 amino acids. The CDR3 region is CASSKVGRGPPYYEQYF. In DNA form, the CDR3 reads TGTGCCAGCAGCAAAGTCGGCAGGGGCCCCCCTTACTACGAGCAGTACTTC.

The V and J genes are TRBV6-5 and TRBJ1-2, with D unresolved. Germline CDR1 MNHEY, CDR2 SVGAGI. The V end lost 6 bases, the J end lost 1 base, and 15 bases lay between the germline ends. The CDR3 consists of 15 residues. CDR3 sequence reads: CASRKSPRDNYGYTF. The CDR3 DNA reads as TGTGCCAGCAGAAAGAGCCCCCGGGATAACTATGGCTACACCTTC.

This clonotype occurred a few times. The V gene is TRBV12-3 or TRBV12-4, the J gene TRBJ2-1, with 16 bases lining up with TRBD2. The ends lost 4 bases at V and 0 bases at J; junction bases unmatched: 6. This CDR3 is built from 19 residues. The CDR3: CASSSGTSGRVSSYNEQFF. The CDR3 DNA reads as TGTGCCAGCAGTTCCGGGACTAGCGGGAGGGTAAGCTCCTACAATGAGCAGTTCTTC.

The gene calls are TRBV7-2 and TRBJ2-2, with D perhaps matching TRBD1 or TRBD2 (5 bases each). Germline V gene lookup returns CDR1 SGHTA and CDR2 FQGNSA. Deletions cut 1 base from V and 6 bases from J, with 12 bases between. The CDR3 consists of 15 residues. CDR3: CASSLGGARSGELFF. The CDR3 nucleotides read TGTGCCAGCAGCTTAGGAGGGGCCAGGTCCGGGGAGCTGTTTTTT.

The chain is built from TRBV29-1 and TRBJ2-3; D call uncertain. In germline, CDR1 is SQVTM, CDR2 ANQGSEA. V was cut by 0 bases and J by 6 bases, with 7 bases left in between. The CDR3 extends over 12 amino acids. The CDR3 bases are TGCAGCGTTGAAGATCTGAGTGATACGCAGTATTTT. It yields the protein CSVEDLSDTQYF.

Details on this clonotype: A much larger clonotype is one base distant, so this may be a read error. This sequence joins TRBV2 and TRBJ2-3; 9 bases are a match to TRBD1. There are 15 residues in the CDR3. Trimming at V came to 7 bases and at J to 1 base, leaving 6 bases not matched to a gene. Germline V lookup: CDR1 SNHLY, CDR2 FYNNEI. The CDR3 loop reads CASNRQGGRTDTQYF. CDR3 coding DNA: TGTGCCAGCAATCGACAGGGGGGGCGCACAGATACGCAGTATTTT.

The chain uses TRBV20-1 and TRBJ1-2; tentatively, D is TRBD1 (6 bases). This CDR3 comprises 14 residues. Trimming shortened V by 6 bases and J by 4 bases, and 18 bases separated the two germline ends. CDR1 is DFQATT, CDR2 SNEGSKA, per germline (reference sequence). DNA of the CDR3: TGCAGTGCCCAAGGGGACAATACAATCTATGGCTACACCTTC. Its protein product is CSAQGDNTIYGYTF.

This clonotype was picked up many times. The chain employs TRBV7-8 and TRBJ2-7; 7 bases are shared with TRBD2. V was clipped by 2 bases and J by 2 bases; unmatched bases: 6. The germline V gene has CDR1 SGHVS and CDR2 FQNEAQ. The CDR3 is 15 residues long. CDR3 amino acids: CASSLSSGVAYEQYF. The CDR3 region has the DNA TGTGCCAGCAGCTTATCCAGCGGGGTCGCCTACGAGCAGTACTTC.

The chain combines TRBV4-2 with TRBJ2-7; TRBD1 matches at 7 bases. The J call may be mistaken, given a closer DNA end match to TRBJ2-4. CDR3 length: 16 amino acids. CDR1 is LGHNA, CDR2 YNFKEQ, per germline. This CDR3 reads CASSQVGVRDSDIQYF. The CDR3 nucleotides are TGTGCCAGCAGCCAAGTAGGTGTCCGGGACAGCGACATTCAGTACTTC.

This clonotype was seen more than once but under ten times. The chain uses TRBV2 and TRBJ2-5, with TRBD2 matching 7 bases. Germline CDR1 reads SNHLY; CDR2 reads FYNNEI. J was trimmed by 6 bases and V by 3 bases; bases with no gene match: 22. This CDR3 is 19 amino acids long. CDR3 region: CASSDDQSRGGSFPKTQYF. The CDR3 DNA reads as TGTGCCAGCAGTGACGACCAATCCCGGGGAGGGTCTTTTCCGAAGACCCAGTACTTC.

V and J are TRBV7-2 and TRBJ2-5; no reliable D call. CDR1 and CDR2 from the germline V gene are SGHTA and FQGNSA. With 1 base removed from V and 5 bases from J, the gap between germline ends came to 14 bases. This CDR3 region has 15 residues. The chain's CDR3 is CASSLGFPLKETQYF. The CDR3 DNA follows: TGTGCCAGCAGCTTAGGTTTCCCGTTGAAGGAGACCCAGTACTTC.

This clonotype was seen more than once but under ten times. V and J are TRBV14 and TRBJ2-3, with a tentative D call TRBD2 (5 bases). The CDR3 loop spans 15 amino acids. Germline V gene sequence: CDR1 SGHDN, CDR2 FVKESK. Between the trimmed V and J ends, which lost 2 bases and 4 bases, there was a span of 13 bases. DNA for the CDR3: TGTGCCAGCAGCCAACTTTCGGGGATTCCAGATACGCAGTATTTT. Protein: CASSQLSGIPDTQYF.

The chain carries TRBV3-1 and TRBJ2-7; no firm D call. The germline V gene encodes CDR1 LGHDT and CDR2 YNNKEL (reference sequence). The CDR3 loop spans 12 amino acids. Deletions cut 1 base from V and 6 bases from J, with 7 bases between. CDR3 bases: TGTGCCAGCAGCCAAGGGCGAAGCGAGCAGTACTTC. Encoded protein: CASSQGRSEQYF.

The chain links TRBV12-3 or TRBV12-4 to TRBJ1-5; D is unresolved. The CDR3 has 12 amino acids. The ends were cut back, 6 bases at V and 4 bases at J, with 7 bases in the middle. CDR3 sequence reads: CASRLSNQPQHF. CDR3 nucleotides: TGTGCCAGCAGGCTCAGTAATCAGCCCCAGCATTTT.

This rearrangement joins TRBV2 to TRBJ2-1; 9 bases map to TRBD2. The end of the DNA aligns better with TRBJ2-7, so the J call may be wrong. The CDR3 totals 15 residues. Germline V gene data show CDR1 as SNHLY and CDR2 as FYNNEI. For the CDR3, the DNA is TGTGCCAGCAGTGATATGACTAGCGGTGCCTACGAGCAGTACTTC. This encodes CASSDMTSGAYEQYF.